This entry describes one TCR beta chain. Its antigen is not identified. In germline, CDR1 is MDHEN, CDR2 SYDVKM. The CDR3 is 13 amino acids. V lost 8 bases to trimming and J lost 1 base, with 11 bases between them. This table comes from immunoSEQ multiplex PCR, and its TCRdb copy is limited to in-frame clones, with some not included. The repertoire holds nearly 25,000 clones, with roughly 62% as singletons. These data originate in a study of T cells in narcolepsy. Study-wide context: Enrolled donors included narcolepsy type 1 or type 2 patients and healthy controls. General study points: Healthy controls reportedly lacked the autoreactive clonotypes serially found in patients' blood. Some memory CD4+ repertoires had no autoreactive clone sequences. HCRT-specific and TRIB2-specific autoreactive clonotypes appeared among same-patient CSF and blood CD4+ clonotypes.

The clonotype was recovered from a human donor in good health. Sequencing was carried out using memory (CD45RA-) CD4+ T cells from blood. The chain employs TRBV28 and TRBJ1-2; D remains ambiguous. CDR3 nucleotide sequence: TGTGCCAGCGAGGAAAGTCTTAACTATGGCTACACCTTC. It yields the protein CASEESLNYGYTF.